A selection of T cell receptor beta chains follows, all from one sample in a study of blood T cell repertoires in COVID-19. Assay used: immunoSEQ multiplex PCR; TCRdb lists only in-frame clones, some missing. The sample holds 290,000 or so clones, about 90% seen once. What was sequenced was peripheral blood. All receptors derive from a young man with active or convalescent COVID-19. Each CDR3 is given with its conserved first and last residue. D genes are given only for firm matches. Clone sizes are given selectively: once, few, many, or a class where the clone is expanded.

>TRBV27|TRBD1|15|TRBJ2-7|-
TGTGCCAGCAGAAAGGGGACAGGGTACATAAACGAGCAGTACTTC
CASRKGTGYINEQYF
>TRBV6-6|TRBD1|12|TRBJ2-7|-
TGTGCCAGCACCAGGACAGGAGGCGAGCAGTACTTC
CASTRTGGEQYF
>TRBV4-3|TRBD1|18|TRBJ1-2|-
TGCGCCAGCAGCCAAGACAGATTGGGACAGGGGGCTGACTATGGCTACACCTTC
CASSQDRLGQGADYGYTF
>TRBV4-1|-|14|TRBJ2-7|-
TGCGCCAGCAGCCAGGACCAGGGCACCTACGAGCAGTACTTC
CASSQDQGTYEQYF
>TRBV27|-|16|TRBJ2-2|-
TGTGCCAGCAGTTTATTTTCCGGAGGGAACACCGGGGAGCTGTTTTTT
CASSLFSGGNTGELFF
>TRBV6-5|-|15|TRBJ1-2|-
TGTGCCAGCCAGACGATGGGAGATACTAACTATGGCTACACCTTC
CASQTMGDTNYGYTF
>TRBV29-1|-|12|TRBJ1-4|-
TGCAGCGCAAAGAGGGTCAATGAAAAACTGTTTTTT
CSAKRVNEKLFF
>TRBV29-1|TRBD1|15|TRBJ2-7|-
TGCAGCGTTGAAGATCCGGGACAGGGAACCTACGAGCAGTACTTC
CSVEDPGQGTYEQYF
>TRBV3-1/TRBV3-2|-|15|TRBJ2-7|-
TGTGCCAGCAGCCACGAGACTGGAAACTCCTACGAGCAGTACTTC
CASSHETGNSYEQYF
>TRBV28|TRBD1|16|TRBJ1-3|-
TGTGCCAGCAGTTTCGTCGGGACAGGGGTCTTGAACACCATATATTTT
CASSFVGTGVLNTIYF
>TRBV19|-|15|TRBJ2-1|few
TGTGCCAGTAGTATCCTGGCAGGGAATTACAATGAGCAGTTCTTC
CASSILAGNYNEQFF
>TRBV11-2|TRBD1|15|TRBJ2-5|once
TGTGCCAGCAGACGGAACAGGGGAAACCAAGAGACCCAGTACTTC
CASRRNRGNQETQYF
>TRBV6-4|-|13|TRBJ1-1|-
TGTGCCAGCAGTGAGACAGAGAACACTGAAGCTTTCTTT
CASSETENTEAFF
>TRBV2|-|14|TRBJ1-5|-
TGTGCCAGCAGTGAGAGGCGGATCAATCAGCCCCAGCATTTT
CASSERRINQPQHF
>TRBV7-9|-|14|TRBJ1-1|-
TGTGCCAGCAGCTGGGAGGGTACGGGGGCTGAAGCTTTCTTT
CASSWEGTGAEAFF
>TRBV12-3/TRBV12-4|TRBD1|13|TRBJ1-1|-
TGTGCCAGCACAGACAGGGGGCTGGGCAGGGCTTTCTTT
CASTDRGLGRAFF
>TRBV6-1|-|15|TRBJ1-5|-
TGTGCCAGCAGTGAATCCGAGGGGGGCAATCAGCCCCAGCATTTT
CASSESEGGNQPQHF
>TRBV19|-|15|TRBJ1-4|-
TGTGCCAGTAGACGACCCGGAGGTTATAATGAAAAACTGTTTTTT
CASRRPGGYNEKLFF
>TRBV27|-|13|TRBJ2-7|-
TGTGCCAGCACTGCCAATAAGCGAGACGAGCAGTACTTC
CASTANKRDEQYF
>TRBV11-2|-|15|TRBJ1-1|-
TGTGCCAGCAGCCCCCTAACAGGGACGAACACTGAAGCTTTCTTT
CASSPLTGTNTEAFF
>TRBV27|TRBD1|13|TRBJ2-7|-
TGTGCCAGCAGTGCTGGACAGGGTAGGAAACAGTACTTC
CASSAGQGRKQYF
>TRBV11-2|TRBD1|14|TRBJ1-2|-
TGTGCCAGCAGCCCGGGACAGGGTCCCGGTGGCTACACCTTC
CASSPGQGPGGYTF